The source of this T cell receptor (beta chain) is a study of cytomegalovirus exposure and HLA in healthy donors (dated by TCRdb to the late 2010s). In terms of the full investigation: An earlier analysis of some 600 of the donors reported approximately 280 Gb of sequence data and 95 million to 140 million unique TCR beta sequences obtained from around 170 million T cells. About 320 gigabases of sequencing data and some 85 million unique TCR sequences were included in an early release covering roughly 600 HLA-typed donors. Of the approximately 370 genotyped donors, 70% to 90% were placed in the genetic ancestry cluster associated with self-reported Caucasian donors. The aim of the study was to test whether cataloging public T cell receptors could identify signatures of past pathogen exposure. The study used immunosequencing to profile the T cell repertoires of approximately 630 subjects and linked those repertoires to cytomegalovirus serostatus. A separate validation cohort of approximately 120 different subjects was used in addition to the approximately 700-subject first cohort. The study combined high-throughput TCR immunosequencing, statistical association of individual TCRs with disease status, and machine learning to predict cytomegalovirus infection status. In a later analysis, previously published TCR beta repertoires from 550 to 750 donors were re-analyzed and high-resolution HLA genotyping was added so that TCR occurrence patterns could be studied. The later analysis used no new phenotypic data to find candidate immune exposures, relying instead on TCR beta sequences and their occurrence across donors. An earlier analysis of several hundred of the donors used high-throughput TCR beta sequencing to judge whether each TCR beta V gene segment behaved as functional or pseudogenic. Donor age, sex, ethnicity and CMV serostatus were collected together with the repertoire data. A later genetic analysis used genome-wide SNP genotypes for about 55% of the 666 donors, treating that subset as a discovery cohort. All discovery cohort repertoires had been generated using a single sequencing platform. HLA typing covered class I and class II loci at four-digit resolution. Typing coverage differed by locus: A, B, C, DRB1 and DQB1 were typed in about 620-630 donors, DQA1 in 500 to 550, DPA1 in around 610, and DPB1 in 472. About five DR-DQ haplotypes were handled as single units for association and clustering, since linkage in the cohort was strong. Among 398 genotyped donors of the cohort, an average of around 240,000 unique TCR beta nucleotide sequences were sequenced per donor, roughly 18% of them non-productive. The full study reports these points: Sequencing depth was assumed to be roughly uniform across donors in the presence/absence analyses, though that assumption may not hold. The sequencing pipeline was judged likely to have produced a cluster of highly shared sequence variants as a technical artifact. In a later analysis, HLA-associated TCR beta chains showed more clonal expansion and lower generation probabilities than non-associated chains that were equally common. A later analysis reported that several top co-occurrence clusters appeared linked to parvovirus B19, influenza, CMV and Epstein-Barr virus. In a later analysis, TCR association rates were found to vary across HLA loci, with the most associated TCRs seen for DRB1 alleles and the fewest for HLA-C alleles. An earlier analysis of approximately 570 of the donors showed that most TCR beta V segments appeared in productive rearrangements either about 90% or about 30% of the time, which broadly matched IMGT annotations. Immune exposure information for the cohort was limited to CMV serostatus. A further reported finding was that TCR beta sequences accurately predicted the HLA-A and HLA-B alleles for most subjects in the first cohort. In this cohort, only TCR beta chains were sequenced, and detectable features were limited by the absence of alpha or paired-chain data. The classifier was reported to diagnose cytomegalovirus status with high specificity and sensitivity in both the original and validation cohorts. Compared with the approximately 600-donor mean, donors in an Asian-associated ancestry cluster had fewer N-insertions in productive TCRs, according to a later genetic analysis. Three of the identified cytomegalovirus-associated TCR beta chains were confirmed in vitro to be specific for cytomegalovirus antigens. A later analysis associated 17,000 or so TCR beta sequences with specific HLA alleles at a false discovery rate of 0.05. In a later analysis, most CMV-associated TCR beta chains were found to appear HLA-restricted, with HLA associations seemingly driven largely by CMV exposure. Most TCR sequences were observed very rarely across donors, whereas some public TCRs were present in many individuals. A total of 150 to 200 TCR beta chains were listed by the study as associated with cytomegalovirus. Correlated functional status among segregating V segments might reflect linkage disequilibrium, but an unknown experimental factor could not be ruled out. Strong co-occurrence of HLA alleles, especially DR and DQ, made assigning TCR associations to individual alleles difficult. A later genetic analysis associated a missense DCLRE1C variant with V-gene and J-gene trimming of TCR beta chains, and an independent cohort replicated the association. Because HLA typing was missing for some donors at each locus, association tests included only the typed subset. Because counts were too low, roughly 18 rarely observed V segments, including chromosome 9 orphons, were left out of the earlier analysis of 500 to 650 of the donors. According to the authors, the approach could potentially be generalized to other disease states and immunological phenotypes.

Libraries were made using the immunoSEQ multiplex PCR assay. For the multiplex PCR, a mixture combining 60 forward primers for TCR Vbeta segments and 13 reverse primers for TCR Jbeta segments was used. The CDR3 region of rearranged TCR beta genes was amplified from genomic DNA with a multiplex PCR assay. Amplified TCR beta libraries were sequenced as 87-base-pair reads on the Illumina HiSeq System. The authors' pipeline ran thus. In a later analysis, 80 million or so unique TCR beta chains were counted across the roughly 700 repertoires, and roughly 9.9 million of these chains were shared by at least two donors. Raw reads were error-corrected and collapsed into unique sequences by a nearest-neighbor algorithm in which closely related sequences were merged to remove PCR and sequencing errors. To assign V, D and J gene segments, CDR3 sequences were aligned to IMGT reference sequences. For a sequence to be retained, a match of at least six nucleotides to both a V gene segment and a J gene segment was required. A rearrangement was called productive if the CDR3 had no stop codons and remained in frame with V and J, and every other rearrangement was called non-productive. CDR3 was defined according to IMGT convention as the region running from the second conserved V-encoded cysteine to the conserved J-encoded phenylalanine. The earlier analysis of about 620 of the donors excluded sequences that lacked an unambiguous match to a single V gene segment. An earlier analysis of several hundred of the donors called V segments functional above 56.7% productive rearrangements and segregating when the between-donor standard deviation exceeded 5%. A statistical classification framework was built to diagnose cytomegalovirus status from the catalog of TCR beta chain sequences. A later analysis assigned V and J genes by comparing TCR nucleotide sequences with IMGT/GENE-DB human TR gene sequences. The TCRdist pipeline was used in a later analysis to assign CDR3 sequences and most-parsimonious VDJ recombination scenarios. In a later analysis, each TCR beta chain was defined by its CDR3 amino acid sequence together with its V-gene family, and reads without a unique V-gene family were excluded. In a later analysis, fewer than 600 highly shared, low-generation-probability nucleotide sequences were removed to address suspected cross-contamination and a sequencing artifact. For each public chain, a later analysis derived a clonal expansion index from normalized ranks of inferred template counts within each repertoire. In a later analysis, generation probabilities were computed with a VDJ recombination model fitted to out-of-frame rearrangements, and the resulting probabilities were checked against IGoR. In a later analysis, hypergeometric tests were used to score TCR-TCR, TCR-HLA and TCR-CMV co-occurrence, with a repertoire-size bias correction applied to TCR pairs. In a later analysis, false discovery rates were estimated by permuting HLA or CMV assignments 20 times. A later analysis grouped co-occurring TCRs with DBSCAN, adding TCRdist sequence similarity when clustering within HLA-allele-positive subsets. For co-occurrence clustering, repertoires with fewer than 30,000 or more than 120,000 public chains were excluded, along with five repertoires with anomalous nucleotide sharing. TCRdb retrieved this table from immuneACCESS and kept in-frame rearrangements only. Not all clones are present; in checked studies, unresolved V genes account for under half, and no reason is known for the remainder. The DNA gave D and trimming, while V, J and clone size come from that table. This sample comprises about 150,000 clones, roughly 80% of them detected only once. 4% to 4.5% of the sample is in the top ten clones.

Concerning this clone itself: The antigen it binds to is not known. No base qualities exist here, and no much larger clone lies one base off it.

In total, 666 healthy bone marrow donors made up the cohort. At the time of sampling, all cohort members were nominally healthy, though unrecorded immune exposures were likely present. The donor was CMV seropositive and was included in the group of some 290 seropositive cohort members. Every donor gave a peripheral blood sample, and the peripheral blood mononuclear cells from that sample were used for TCR beta sequencing. Genomic DNA extraction from the blood cell samples was performed with the Qiagen DNeasy Blood Extraction Kit. This receptor was identified in a woman in her thirties or forties in good health and CMV-seropositive. The sample was PBMCs.

The bases read TGCGCCAGCAGCCAAACCAAGGAGTATGGCTACACCTTC. This is translated as CASSQTKEYGYTF. The rearranged chain carries TRBV4-3 and TRBJ1-2; the D gene cannot be named for sure. Including the terminal cysteine and phenylalanine, the CDR3 comprises 13 residues. The only DNA kept is the CDR3, 39 bases in frame from the first base. V is reduced by 2 bases and J by 5 bases, leaving a spacing of 9 bases between them. The germline V gene provides CDR1 LGHNA and CDR2 YSLEER.